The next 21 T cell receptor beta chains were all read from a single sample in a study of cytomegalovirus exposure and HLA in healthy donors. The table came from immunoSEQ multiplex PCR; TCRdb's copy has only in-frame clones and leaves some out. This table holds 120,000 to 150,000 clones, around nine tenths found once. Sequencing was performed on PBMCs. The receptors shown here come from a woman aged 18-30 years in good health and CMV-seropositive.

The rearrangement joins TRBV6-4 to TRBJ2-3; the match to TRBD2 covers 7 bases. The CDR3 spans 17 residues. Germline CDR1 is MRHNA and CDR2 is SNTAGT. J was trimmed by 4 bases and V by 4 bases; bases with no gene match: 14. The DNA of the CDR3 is TGTGCCAGCAGTGTAAATCCTAGCGGAACGGCGGCAGATACGCAGTATTTT. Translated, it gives CASSVNPSGTAADTQYF.

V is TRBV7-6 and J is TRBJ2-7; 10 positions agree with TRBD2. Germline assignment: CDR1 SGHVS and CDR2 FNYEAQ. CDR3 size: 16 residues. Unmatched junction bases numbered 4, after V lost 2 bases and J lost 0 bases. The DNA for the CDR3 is TGTGCCAGCAGCTTAAGAGCGGGAGGGAGCTCCTACGAGCAGTACTTC. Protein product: CASSLRAGGSSYEQYF.

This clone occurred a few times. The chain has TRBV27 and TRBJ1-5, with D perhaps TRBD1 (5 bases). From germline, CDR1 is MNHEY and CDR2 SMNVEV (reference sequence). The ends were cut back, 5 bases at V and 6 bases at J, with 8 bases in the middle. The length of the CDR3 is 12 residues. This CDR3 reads CASSHQGQPQHF. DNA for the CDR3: TGTGCCAGCAGTCATCAGGGTCAGCCCCAGCATTTT.

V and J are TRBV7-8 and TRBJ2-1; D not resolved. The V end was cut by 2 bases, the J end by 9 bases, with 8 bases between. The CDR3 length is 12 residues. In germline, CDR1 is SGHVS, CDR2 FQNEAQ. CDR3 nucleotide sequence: TGTGCCAGCAGCTTACATATCGGTGAGCAGTTCTTC. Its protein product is CASSLHIGEQFF.

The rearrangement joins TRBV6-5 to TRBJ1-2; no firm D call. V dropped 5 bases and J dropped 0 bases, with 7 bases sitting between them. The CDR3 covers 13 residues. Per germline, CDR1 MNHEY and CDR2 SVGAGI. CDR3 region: CASSRGSNYGYTF. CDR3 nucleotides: TGTGCCAGCAGTCGCGGCTCTAACTATGGCTACACCTTC.

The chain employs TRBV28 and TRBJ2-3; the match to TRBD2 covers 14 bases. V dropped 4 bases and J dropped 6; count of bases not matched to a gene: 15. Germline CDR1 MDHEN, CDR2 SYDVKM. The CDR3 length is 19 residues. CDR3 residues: CASSSPRSTSGRAVDTQYF. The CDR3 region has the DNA TGTGCCAGCAGTTCCCCTAGGTCGACTAGCGGGAGGGCCGTTGATACGCAGTATTTT.

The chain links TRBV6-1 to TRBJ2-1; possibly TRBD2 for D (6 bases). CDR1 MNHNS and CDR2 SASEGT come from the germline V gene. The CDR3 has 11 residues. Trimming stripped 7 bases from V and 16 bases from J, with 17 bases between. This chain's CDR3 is CASKIVGSKFF. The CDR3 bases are TGTGCCAGCAAAATAGTCGGGAGTAAATTCTTC.

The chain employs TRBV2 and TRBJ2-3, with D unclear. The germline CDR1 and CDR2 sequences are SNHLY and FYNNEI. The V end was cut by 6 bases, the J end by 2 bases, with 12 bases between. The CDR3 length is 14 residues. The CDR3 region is CASRAVLNTDTQYF. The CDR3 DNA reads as TGTGCCAGCAGGGCAGTCTTAAACACAGATACGCAGTATTTT.

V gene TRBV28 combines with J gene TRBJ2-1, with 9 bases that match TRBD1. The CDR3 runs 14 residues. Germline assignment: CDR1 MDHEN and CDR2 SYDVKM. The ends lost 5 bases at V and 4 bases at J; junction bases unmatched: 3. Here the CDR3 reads CASSDGTGYNEQFF. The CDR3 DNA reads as TGTGCCAGCAGTGACGGGACAGGGTACAATGAGCAGTTCTTC.

CDR3 nucleotide sequence: TGTGCCAGCAGCATCGCGGACAGGGGGCTTTATGGCTACACCTTC. Encoded protein: CASSIADRGLYGYTF. V gene TRBV6-1 combines with J gene TRBJ1-2; 11 nucleotides align to TRBD1. Trimming took 6 bases from V and 5 from J; bases not matched to a gene: 8. The CDR3 loop spans 15 amino acids. The germline CDR1 and CDR2 sequences are MNHNS and SASEGT.

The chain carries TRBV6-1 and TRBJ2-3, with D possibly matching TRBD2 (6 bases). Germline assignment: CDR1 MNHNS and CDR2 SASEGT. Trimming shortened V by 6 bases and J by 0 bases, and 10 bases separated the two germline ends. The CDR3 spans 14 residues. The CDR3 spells CASSLAVSTDTQYF. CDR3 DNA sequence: TGTGCCAGCAGCTTAGCGGTTAGCACAGATACGCAGTATTTT.

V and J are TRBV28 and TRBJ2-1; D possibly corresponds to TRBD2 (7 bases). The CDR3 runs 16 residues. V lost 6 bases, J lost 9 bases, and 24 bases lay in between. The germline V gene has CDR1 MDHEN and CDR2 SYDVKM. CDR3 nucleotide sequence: TGTGCCAGCAGCGCCCTCCACGGGACATGGGAGGGTGAGCAGTTCTTC. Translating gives CASSALHGTWEGEQFF. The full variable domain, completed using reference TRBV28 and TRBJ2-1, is DVKVTQSSRYLVKRTGEKVFLECVQDMDHENMFWYRQDPGLGLRLIYFSYDVKMKEKGDIPEGYSVSREKKERFSLILESASTNQTSMYLCASSALHGTWEGEQFFGPGTRLTVL.

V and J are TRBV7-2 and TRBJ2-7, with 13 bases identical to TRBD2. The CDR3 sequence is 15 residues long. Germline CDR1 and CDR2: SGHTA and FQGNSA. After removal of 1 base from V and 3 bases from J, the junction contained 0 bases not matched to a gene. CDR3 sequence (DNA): TGTGCCAGCAGCTTAGGACTAGCGGGGGGCTACGAGCAGTACTTC. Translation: CASSLGLAGGYEQYF.

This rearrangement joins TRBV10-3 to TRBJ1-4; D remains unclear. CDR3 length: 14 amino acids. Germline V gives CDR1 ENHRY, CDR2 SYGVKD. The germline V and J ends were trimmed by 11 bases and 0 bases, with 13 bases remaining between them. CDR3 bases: TGTGCCCCCCCCTCTACCGCAACTAATGAAAAACTGTTTTTT. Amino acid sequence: CAPPSTATNEKLFF.

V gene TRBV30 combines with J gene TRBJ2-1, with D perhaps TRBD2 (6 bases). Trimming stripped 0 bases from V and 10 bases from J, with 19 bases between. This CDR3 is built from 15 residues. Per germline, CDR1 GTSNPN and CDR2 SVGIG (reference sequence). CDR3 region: CAWSVRRGIGEEQFF. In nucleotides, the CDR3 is TGTGCCTGGAGTGTAAGGCGCGGGATCGGGGAGGAGCAGTTCTTC.

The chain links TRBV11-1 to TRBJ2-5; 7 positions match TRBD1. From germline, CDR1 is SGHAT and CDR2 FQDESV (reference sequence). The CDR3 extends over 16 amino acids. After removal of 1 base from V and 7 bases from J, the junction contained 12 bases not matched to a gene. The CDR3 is CASSLGQGTKKGTQYF. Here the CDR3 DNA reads TGTGCCAGCAGCTTAGGACAGGGAACCAAGAAGGGGACCCAGTACTTC.

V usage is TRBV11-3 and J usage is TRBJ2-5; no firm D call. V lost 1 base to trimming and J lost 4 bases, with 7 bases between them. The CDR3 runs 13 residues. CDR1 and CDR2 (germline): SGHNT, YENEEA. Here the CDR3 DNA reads TGTGCCAGCAGCTTAGTCGCGTTAGAGACCCAGTACTTC. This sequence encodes CASSLVALETQYF.

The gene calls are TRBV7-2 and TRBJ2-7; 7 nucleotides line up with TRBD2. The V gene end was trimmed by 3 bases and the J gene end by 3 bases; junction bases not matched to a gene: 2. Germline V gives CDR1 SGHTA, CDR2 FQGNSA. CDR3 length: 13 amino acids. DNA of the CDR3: TGTGCCAGCAGCTTGGGAGGGGTCTACGAGCAGTACTTC. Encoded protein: CASSLGGVYEQYF. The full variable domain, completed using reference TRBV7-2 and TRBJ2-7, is GAGVSQSPSNKVTEKGKDVELRCDPISGHTALYWYRQSLGQGLEFLIYFQGNSAPDKSGLPSDRFSAERTGGSVSTLTIQRTQQEDSAVYLCASSLGGVYEQYFGPGTRLTVT.

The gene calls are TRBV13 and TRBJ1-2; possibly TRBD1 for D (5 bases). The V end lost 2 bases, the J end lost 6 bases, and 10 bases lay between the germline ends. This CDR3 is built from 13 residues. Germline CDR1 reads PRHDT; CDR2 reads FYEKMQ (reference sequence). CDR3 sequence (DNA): TGTGCCAGCAGCTTACAGGGCCTAGATGGCTACACCTTC. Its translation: CASSLQGLDGYTF.

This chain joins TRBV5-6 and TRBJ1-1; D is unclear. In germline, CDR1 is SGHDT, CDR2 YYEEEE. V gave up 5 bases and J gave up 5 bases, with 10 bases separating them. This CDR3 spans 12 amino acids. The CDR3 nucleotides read TGTGCCAGCAGTCTAGGGAGTACTGAAGCTTTCTTT. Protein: CASSLGSTEAFF.

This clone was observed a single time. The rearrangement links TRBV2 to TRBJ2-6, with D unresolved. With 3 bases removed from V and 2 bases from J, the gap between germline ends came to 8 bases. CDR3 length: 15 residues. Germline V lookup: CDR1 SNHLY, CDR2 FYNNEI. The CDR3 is CASSDARTGANVLTF. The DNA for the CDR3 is TGTGCCAGCAGTGACGCTAGAACTGGGGCCAACGTCCTGACTTTC.